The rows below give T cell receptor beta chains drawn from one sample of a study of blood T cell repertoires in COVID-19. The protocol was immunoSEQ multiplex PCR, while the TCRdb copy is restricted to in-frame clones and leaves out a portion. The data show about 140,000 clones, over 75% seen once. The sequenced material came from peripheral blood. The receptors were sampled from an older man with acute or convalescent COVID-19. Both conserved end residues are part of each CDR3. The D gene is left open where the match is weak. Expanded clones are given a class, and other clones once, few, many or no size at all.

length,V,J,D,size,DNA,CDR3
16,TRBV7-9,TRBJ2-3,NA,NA,TGTGCCAGCAGCTTCCACAGGACCCGGAGTGTTGATACGCAGTATTTT,CASSFHRTRSVDTQYF
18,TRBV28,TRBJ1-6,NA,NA,TGTGCCAGCAGGGGACTCGGGGGAGGGGGCTCCTATAATTCACCCCTCCACTTT,CASRGLGGGGSYNSPLHF
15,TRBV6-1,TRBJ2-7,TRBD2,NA,TGTGCCAGCAGTGAAGGTGGGACTAGCGACTACGAGCAGTACTTC,CASSEGGTSDYEQYF
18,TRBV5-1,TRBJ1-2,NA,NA,TGCGCCAGCAGCTTTGCACCATCTGGGGTTGGGGCTTTCTATGGCTACACCTTC,CASSFAPSGVGAFYGYTF
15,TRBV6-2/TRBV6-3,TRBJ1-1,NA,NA,TGTGCCAGCAGTCAAAGACGACAGGCAGGGACTGAAGCTTTCTTT,CASSQRRQAGTEAFF
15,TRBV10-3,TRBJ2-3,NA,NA,TGTGCCATCAGTGAGAATGGCGGTCGCACAGATACGCAGTATTTT,CAISENGGRTDTQYF
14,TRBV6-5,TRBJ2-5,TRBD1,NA,TGTGCCAGCAGCCTTGGACAGGGTTGGGAGACCCAGTACTTC,CASSLGQGWETQYF
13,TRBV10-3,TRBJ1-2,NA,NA,TGTGCCATCAGTAAGGACAGAATCTATGGCTACACCTTC,CAISKDRIYGYTF
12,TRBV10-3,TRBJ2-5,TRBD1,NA,TGTGCCACCCAGGGGGACCAAGAGACCCAGTACTTC,CATQGDQETQYF
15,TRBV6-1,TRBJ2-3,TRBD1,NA,TGTGCCAGCAGTGAAGGGGACAGGGCTGTTGATACGCAGTATTTT,CASSEGDRAVDTQYF
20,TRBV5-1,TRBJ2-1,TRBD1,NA,TGCGCCAGCAGCTTGGCCGGGACAGCAACAACATCTAGCTCCTACAATGAGCAGTTCTTC,CASSLAGTATTSSSYNEQFF
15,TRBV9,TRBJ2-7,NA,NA,TGTGCCAGCAGCGTAGGATCTAGCGTGTCCTACGAGCAGTACTTC,CASSVGSSVSYEQYF
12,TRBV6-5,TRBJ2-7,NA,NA,TGTGCCAGCACCCTACAGGGCTACGAGCAGTACTTC,CASTLQGYEQYF
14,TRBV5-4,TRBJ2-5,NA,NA,TGTGCCAGCAGCTTGCCTACAGGATCGGAGACCCAGTACTTC,CASSLPTGSETQYF
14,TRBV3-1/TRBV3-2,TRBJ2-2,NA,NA,TGTGCCAGCAGCCTCGGAGTGGTCACCGGGGAGCTGTTTTTT,CASSLGVVTGELFF
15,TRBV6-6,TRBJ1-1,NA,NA,TGTGCCAGCAGTTACTTCGGGACAATGAACACTGAAGCTTTCTTT,CASSYFGTMNTEAFF
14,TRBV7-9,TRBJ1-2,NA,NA,TGTGCCAGCAGCTTGGGGGGGCAGGACTATGGCTACACCTTC,CASSLGGQDYGYTF
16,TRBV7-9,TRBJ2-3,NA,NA,TGTGCCAGCAGCGAGAGTCCGGAGATAATAACAGATACGCAGTATTTT,CASSESPEIITDTQYF
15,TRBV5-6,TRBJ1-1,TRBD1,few,TGTGCCAGCAGCTTACCGGGACAGGGGAACACTGAAGCTTTCTTT,CASSLPGQGNTEAFF
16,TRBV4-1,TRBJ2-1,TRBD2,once,TGCGCCAGCAGCCAAGTTACGGGACTAGCCCTCAATGAGCAGTTCTTC,CASSQVTGLALNEQFF
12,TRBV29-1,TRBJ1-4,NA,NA,TGCAGCGCGACCCTGGGGGCTGAAAAACTGTTTTTT,CSATLGAEKLFF
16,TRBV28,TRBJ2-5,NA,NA,TGTGCCAGCAGTTTAGGAGCACTCCCAAGTCGAGAGACCCAGTACTTC,CASSLGALPSRETQYF
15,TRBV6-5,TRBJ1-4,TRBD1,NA,TGTGCCAGCAGGGGGGACAGGGTTTCTAATGAAAAACTGTTTTTT,CASRGDRVSNEKLFF
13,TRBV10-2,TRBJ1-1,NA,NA,TGCGCCAGCAGTCAGGGAAGGCACACTGAAGCTTTCTTT,CASSQGRHTEAFF
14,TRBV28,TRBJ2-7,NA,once,TGTGCCAGCAGGGGTACAGGGAACTCCTACGAGCAGTACTTC,CASRGTGNSYEQYF
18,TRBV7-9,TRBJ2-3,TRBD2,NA,TGTGCCAGCAGCTTAAGTCTCGCTAGCGGGCAATCCCGAGATACGCAGTATTTT,CASSLSLASGQSRDTQYF
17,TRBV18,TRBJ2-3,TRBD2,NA,TGTGCCAGCTCACCCGGAGGCGGGGGGGCTAGCACAGATACGCAGTATTTT,CASSPGGGGASTDTQYF
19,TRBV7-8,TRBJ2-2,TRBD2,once,TGTGCCAGCAGCTTACCTCCGGGACTAGCGGGAGAAAGCACCGGGGAGCTGTTTTTT,CASSLPPGLAGESTGELFF
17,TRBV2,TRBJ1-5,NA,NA,TGTGCCAGCAGTGAAGCCCTCGATTCGGGGAGCAATCAGCCCCAGCATTTT,CASSEALDSGSNQPQHF
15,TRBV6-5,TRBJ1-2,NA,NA,TGTGCCAGCAGTTACTTCTCCAGGGGTAGGAGTGGCTACACCTTC,CASSYFSRGRSGYTF
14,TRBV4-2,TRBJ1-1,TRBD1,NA,TGTGCCAGCAGCTTTAGGACAGGAGAGGCTGAAGCTTTCTTT,CASSFRTGEAEAFF
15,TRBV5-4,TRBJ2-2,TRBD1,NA,TGTGCCAGCAGCTTCTGGACAGGGGTGATCGGGGAGCTGTTTTTT,CASSFWTGVIGELFF
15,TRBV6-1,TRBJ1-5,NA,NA,TGTGCCAGCAGTGAACCGACAGGTGGGAATCAGCCCCAGCATTTT,CASSEPTGGNQPQHF
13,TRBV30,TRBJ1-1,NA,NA,TGTGCCTGGAGTACGGGATTGAACACTGAAGCTTTCTTT,CAWSTGLNTEAFF
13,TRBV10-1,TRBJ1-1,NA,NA,TGCGCCAGCAGATCTGAGGTGAACACTGAAGCTTTCTTT,CASRSEVNTEAFF
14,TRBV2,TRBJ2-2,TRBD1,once,TGTGCCAGCAGGGGGGACAGCTCCACCGGGGAGCTGTTTTTT,CASRGDSSTGELFF
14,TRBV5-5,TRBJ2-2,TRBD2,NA,TGTGCCAGCAGCCCTGCGGGAGACACCGGGGAGCTGTTTTTT,CASSPAGDTGELFF
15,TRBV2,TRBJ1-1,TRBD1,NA,TGTGCCAGCAGCGACAACAGGGGGATGAACACTGAAGCTTTCTTT,CASSDNRGMNTEAFF
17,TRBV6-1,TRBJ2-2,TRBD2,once,TGTGCCAGCAGTGGGCTAGCGGGAGGGCCGGGCACCGGGGAGCTGTTTTTT,CASSGLAGGPGTGELFF
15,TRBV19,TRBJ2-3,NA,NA,TGTGCCAGTACTTCGTTAGACAGGCGCACAGATACGCAGTATTTT,CASTSLDRRTDTQYF